Below, 20 T cell receptor beta chains from the same sample are listed, as sequenced in a study of T cell responses to AZD1222 COVID-19 vaccine. The assay was immunoSEQ multiplex PCR, and TCRdb's table has in-frame clones only and misses some. The repertoire holds 150,000 or so clones, with about nine tenths as singletons. This sample comprised peripheral blood, obtained 28 days after the second AZD1222 dose. The receptors were sampled from an adult who received the AZD1222 COVID-19 vaccine.

This chain joins TRBV2 and TRBJ2-7; 10 bases are shared with TRBD1. With V trimmed by 4 bases and J by 7 bases, 10 bases remained unmatched. CDR3 length: 15 amino acids. Germline assignment: CDR1 SNHLY and CDR2 FYNNEI. CDR3 DNA: TGTGCCAGCAGTGCCAGGACAGGGGGGGATTGGGAGCAGTACTTC. It yields the protein CASSARTGGDWEQYF.

With respect to this clone: This CDR3 is also generated by other DNA sequences in the sample. The V gene is TRBV6-5, the J gene TRBJ1-1; D gene ambiguous. The germline CDR1 and CDR2 sequences are MNHEY and SVGAGI. The CDR3 consists of 15 residues. Trimming removed 6 bases from V and 1 base from J, with 15 bases in between. CDR3: CASSPTGGPNTEAFF. The DNA of the CDR3 is TGTGCCAGCAGCCCGACCGGCGGACCGAACACTGAAGCTTTCTTT.

The J gene is TRBJ2-3, the V gene TRBV9; the match to TRBD2 covers 11 bases. The CDR3 length is 14 residues. The germline CDR1 and CDR2 sequences are SGDLS and YYNGEE. V was clipped by 0 bases and J by 8 bases; unmatched bases: 2. The chain's CDR3 is CASSVVSGGGTQYF. CDR3 bases: TGTGCCAGCAGCGTAGTTAGCGGGGGGGGTACGCAGTATTTT.

J is TRBJ2-3 and V is TRBV7-9; 14 nucleotides agree with TRBD2. This CDR3 region has 15 residues. CDR1 is SEHNR and CDR2 is FQNEAQ in the germline V gene (reference sequence). V shed 1 base, J shed 10 bases, and the junction held 4 bases outside the gene matches. The CDR3 DNA sequence: TGTGCCAGCAGCTTAGGGACTAGCGGGGGGCTTGCGCAGTATTTT. Its protein product is CASSLGTSGGLAQYF.

This clone was seen more than once but under ten times. The same CDR3 also results from other DNA sequences found in this sample. The rearrangement links TRBV4-2 to TRBJ1-1; D is uncertain. V dropped 1 base and J dropped 2 bases, with 5 bases sitting between them. The germline V gene encodes CDR1 LGHNA and CDR2 YNFKEQ. The CDR3 is 13 residues long. The CDR3 spells CASSQGENTEAFF. For the CDR3, the DNA is TGTGCCAGCAGCCAAGGGGAAAACACTGAAGCTTTCTTT.

The genes are TRBV19 and TRBJ2-7; 7 bases are a match to TRBD1. The CDR3 contains 15 residues. Trimming took 5 bases from V and 3 from J; bases not matched to a gene: 10. Germline assignment: CDR1 LNHDA and CDR2 SQIVND (reference sequence). CDR3 protein: CASSPKGGHYYEQYF. The CDR3 DNA reads as TGTGCCAGTAGTCCGAAAGGGGGCCATTACTACGAGCAGTACTTC.

The rearrangement links TRBV24-1 to TRBJ1-1, with D perhaps TRBD1 (6 bases). Germline V gene sequence: CDR1 KGHDR, CDR2 SFDVKD. Trimming removed 9 bases at V and 0 bases at J, with 16 bases between. The CDR3 sequence is 15 residues long. The CDR3: CATGGQLTMNTEAFF. CDR3 bases: TGTGCCACCGGAGGACAGCTAACCATGAACACTGAAGCTTTCTTT.

V gene TRBV20-1 combines with J gene TRBJ2-3, with TRBD2 matching over 12 bases. CDR1 is DFQATT and CDR2 is SNEGSKA in the germline V gene (reference sequence). CDR3 size: 17 residues. With 3 bases clipped from V and 1 base from J, the junction kept 8 bases outside the gene matches. DNA for the CDR3: TGCAGTGCTAGTCCCCTAGCGGGGGGGCCGGGCACAGATACGCAGTATTTT. Residues: CSASPLAGGPGTDTQYF.

The chain joins TRBV7-2 to TRBJ2-7; tentatively, D is TRBD1 or TRBD2 (5 bases each). Trimming shortened V by 3 bases and J by 6 bases, and 15 bases separated the two germline ends. This CDR3 contains 14 residues. Germline-derived CDR1 and CDR2 are SGHTA and FQGNSA. The CDR3 sequence: CASSLGRAASEQYF. The CDR3 nucleotides are TGTGCCAGCAGCTTGGGGCGGGCTGCCTCCGAGCAGTACTTC.

This clone was counted once. V gene TRBV6-1 combines with J gene TRBJ2-1, with 8 bases fitting TRBD2. This CDR3 comprises 16 residues. The J segment lost 6 bases and the V segment lost 3 bases, leaving 10 bases of the junction unmatched. Per germline, CDR1 MNHNS and CDR2 SASEGT. The DNA for the CDR3 is TGTGCCAGCAGTGACCGCATAGCGGGGACTCCCAATGAGCAGTTCTTC. This translates into CASSDRIAGTPNEQFF.

The V and J genes are TRBV6-6 and TRBJ1-2, with D maybe TRBD1 (5 bases). Germline V gene sequence: CDR1 MNHNY, CDR2 SVGAGI (reference sequence). The V end lost 7 bases, the J end lost 5 bases, and 23 bases lay between the germline ends. The CDR3 loop spans 16 amino acids. CDR3 in amino acids: CASTNRSWVTGYGYTF. CDR3 sequence (DNA): TGTGCCAGCACCAACAGGTCGTGGGTTACGGGTTATGGCTACACCTTC.

This chain uses TRBV7-9 with TRBJ1-4; TRBD1 matches at 8 bases. The CDR3 contains 17 residues. Trimming took 11 bases from V and 1 from J; bases not matched to a gene: 15. CDR1 is SEHNR, CDR2 FQNEAQ, per germline (reference sequence). The CDR3, as DNA: TGTGCCGTCGCGACTTTCCATGACAGGGGAACTAATGAAAAACTGTTTTTT. Protein sequence: CAVATFHDRGTNEKLFF.

V gene TRBV7-8 combines with J gene TRBJ2-3, with a tentative D call TRBD1 (6 bases). This CDR3 spans 14 amino acids. Per germline, CDR1 SGHVS and CDR2 FQNEAQ. V was trimmed by 3 bases and J by 3 bases, leaving 10 bases between them. The CDR3 DNA reads TGTGCCAGCAGCTTGGGGACACCTACAGATACGCAGTATTTT. Amino acids: CASSLGTPTDTQYF.

This rearrangement joins TRBV7-2 to TRBJ2-1; D gene ambiguous. This CDR3 has 13 amino acids. Germline V CDR1 and CDR2: SGHTA, FQGNSA. V dropped 1 base and J dropped 9 bases, with 10 bases sitting between them. The CDR3 DNA follows: TGTGCCAGCAGCTTAGTAGACCGTAGTGAGCAGTTCTTC. Its protein is CASSLVDRSEQFF.

This clone was found many times. At the DNA level, this CDR3 is encoded by other sequences in the same sample as well. The genes are TRBV21-1 and TRBJ2-1; the table calls TRBD2, which could not be checked here. TRBV21-1 is designated a pseudogene. The CDR3 has 16 residues. In DNA form, the CDR3 reads TGTGCCAGCACCAAACGAGTGACTAGCGGGAGGACACGACCGTTCTTC. The encoded protein is CASTKRVTSGRTRPFF.

The chain links TRBV4-1 to TRBJ2-2, with 10 bases matching TRBD2. CDR1 MGHRA and CDR2 YSYEKL come from the germline V gene. The CDR3 is 16 amino acids. J gave up 1 base and V 4 bases, and 3 bases lay outside the gene matches. CDR3 coding DNA: TGCGCCAGCAGCCGGGGACTAGCGCAGAACACCGGGGAGCTGTTTTTT. As protein: CASSRGLAQNTGELFF.

Only a few counts were recorded for this clone. Within the sample, other DNA sequences also encode this same CDR3. V is TRBV27 and J is TRBJ2-3, with TRBD2 matching 9 bases. The CDR3 contains 13 residues. V lost 8 bases to trimming and J lost 5 bases; unmatched junction nucleotides: 5. Germline CDR1 is MNHEY and CDR2 is SMNVEV (reference sequence). CDR3 amino acids: CASSAGGGDTQYF. The CDR3 DNA sequence: TGTGCCAGCTCGGCGGGGGGGGGAGATACGCAGTATTTT.

The gene calls are TRBV7-9 and TRBJ2-5, with a possible D match to TRBD2 (5 bases). Between the trimmed V and J ends, which lost 7 bases and 7 bases, there was a span of 16 bases. CDR1 is SEHNR, CDR2 FQNEAQ, per germline (reference sequence). This CDR3 has 13 amino acids. CDR3 nucleotide sequence: TGTGCCAGCACTACTGGCGGGCCGGGGACCCAGTACTTC. Translating gives CASTTGGPGTQYF.

The chain links TRBV9 to TRBJ2-5; D is unresolved. The CDR3 is made up of 14 amino acids. V was pared by 3 bases and J by 1 base, with 10 bases between. CDR1 and CDR2 from the germline V gene are SGDLS and YYNGEE. This CDR3 is CASSGHTGQETQYF. The CDR3 DNA is TGTGCCAGCAGCGGGCACACGGGCCAAGAGACCCAGTACTTC.

The rearrangement uses TRBV7-2 and TRBJ1-1; 7 positions agree with TRBD1. Germline CDR1 SGHTA, CDR2 FQGNSA. Trimming removed 1 base from V and 4 bases from J; junction bases left unmatched: 3. This CDR3 is built from 14 residues. The CDR3: CASSLGPGGTEAFF. The CDR3, as DNA: TGTGCCAGCAGCTTAGGCCCAGGGGGCACTGAAGCTTTCTTT.